This T cell receptor beta chain originates from a study of shared clonotypes between healthy human individuals (dated by TCRdb to between 2020 and 2021). At the level of the whole study: A few men and a couple of women, aged 18 to 49 years, made up the cohort. Between about 0.8 and 9.5 billion PBMCs per donor were obtained by leukapheresis. For each donor, CD4 naive and CD4 memory were each run on three plates, CD8 naive on two plates, and CD8 memory on one plate. To increase sequencing depth and limit assay-specific biases, TCR repertoire library preparation and sequencing were carried out by different laboratories using diverse techniques. Blood TCR repertoires of about five healthy adults were deeply sequenced to estimate repertoire size and the extent of clonotype sharing between individuals.

This clone appeared a single time. The antigen this receptor binds is unknown. It has no much larger one-base neighbor in the sample; base qualities were not kept. Using the deep immunoSEQ assay, TCR CDR3 regions were amplified from genomic DNA by multiplex PCR. Genomic DNA extracted from each cell subset was distributed evenly over all wells of several immunoSEQ 96-well plates, and each plate served as one replicate. For sorted subsets, each replicate PCR was loaded with 200 ng genomic DNA, equivalent to approximately 33,000 T cell genomes. Purified libraries were measured with a Qubit 3.0 fluorometer, size-checked on a Bioanalyzer 2100, and measured again with the KAPA Library Quantification kit. Every immunoSEQ 96-well plate was sequenced on a separate single-read 150-cycle Illumina NextSeq 550 flow cell. The study's processing was this. Because the immunoSEQ output held only junctional sequences and lacked quality scores, the filtering could not match the filtering applied to full-length reads. To assign V/J genes and CDR3, sequences were annotated against IMGT germline references using PyIR, a Python wrapper for IgBLAST v1.9. Reads with weak V/J assignments (E-value above 1e-6), missing CDR3, stop codons, out-of-frame junctions, or ambiguous translated residues were removed. V3J clonotypes were defined as sequences sharing the same inferred V gene, J gene, and CDR3 amino acid sequence. To compute the percentage overlap between repertoires, the number of shared unique clonotypes was divided by the size of the smaller repertoire. Three approaches were used to assess repertoire richness: RTK rarefaction, the Chao1 estimator, and Recon v2.1 estimates of unobserved clonotypes. For all TCRbeta clonotypes obtained by the gDNA method from a few donors, generation probabilities were computed with OLGA. Imported from immuneACCESS, the table was reduced by TCRdb to in-frame sequences with V and J called. These copies leave out some clones; in studies compared against another copy, an unresolved V gene accounts for under half, and the cause of the remainder is not known. Clone size and V and J calls were adopted from that table, with D and trimming inferred from the DNA. The sample includes about 2.4 million clones, with approximately 93% observed a single time. 0.36% of the sample is taken by the ten largest.

Donors were healthy HIV-negative adults with no recently reported acute infections or vaccinations. All donors were Caucasian adults living in Nashville, Tennessee, USA. CD4+ T cells were enriched by magnetic negative selection; naive cells were then positively selected on CD45RA, and the negative fraction formed the memory subset. After blood collection by leukapheresis, PBMCs were isolated using Ficoll-Histopaque density gradient centrifugation and then cryopreserved in the vapor phase of liquid nitrogen. Purity and quantity of every magnetically sorted T cell population were checked by analytical flow cytometry. From each sorted fraction, genomic DNA was isolated and quantified by UV absorbance on a Nanodrop 2000c. Paper-wide results and their limitations: Pairwise subsampling indicated that sequencing depth was expected to affect the degree of clonotype sharing among donors. Compared with non-shared clonotypes, clonotypes shared by all four sorted-subset donors had higher generation probabilities. Because the study included only a small number of donors, the genetic and exposure-history diversity represented was limited. When four donors were compared, the shared fraction of clonotypes was around 5% for naive CD4, approximately 3.5% for naive CD8, 2% to 2.5% for memory CD4, and 0.3% to 0.5% for memory CD8. Only blood was sampled, and tissue TCR repertoires likely differ from those in blood. Larger estimated clonotype richness was generally found for naive subsets than for memory subsets. Even with the large sequencing depth, rarefaction of the sorted-subset datasets indicated that sequencing was incomplete.

The sequencing sample was made of naive CD4+ T cells from PBMCs. What the cell subset or site label conveys for this sample: CD45RA+ positively selected. The origin of this receptor is a man aged 18-30 years in good health. Some clones in this sample may be carry-over from other donors' samples.

The CDR3 protein is CASRNQNTEAFF. The DNA is as follows: TGCGCCAGCAGGAATCAGAACACTGAAGCTTTCTTT. The sequence links TRBV5-1 to TRBJ1-1; the D gene is not confidently resolved. There are 12 amino acids in the CDR3, from cysteine to phenylalanine inclusive. CDR3 DNA only is kept here, 36 bases in frame from base 1. According to the germline V gene, CDR1 reads SGHRS and CDR2 reads YFSETQ. V sheds 5 bases and J sheds 1 base, leaving 6 bases between their ends.